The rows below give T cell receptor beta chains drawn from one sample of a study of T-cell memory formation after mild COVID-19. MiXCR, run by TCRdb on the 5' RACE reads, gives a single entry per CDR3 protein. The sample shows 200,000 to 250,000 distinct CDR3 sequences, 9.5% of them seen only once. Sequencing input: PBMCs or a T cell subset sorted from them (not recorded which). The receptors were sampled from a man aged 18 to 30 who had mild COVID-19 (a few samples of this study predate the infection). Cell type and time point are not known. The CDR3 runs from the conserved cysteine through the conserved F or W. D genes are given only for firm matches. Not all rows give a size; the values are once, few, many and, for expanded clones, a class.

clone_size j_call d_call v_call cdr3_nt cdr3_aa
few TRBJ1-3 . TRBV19 TGTGCCAGTAGTGTTACGGGCCACTCTGGAAACACCATATATTTT CASSVTGHSGNTIYF
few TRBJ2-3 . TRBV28 TGTGCCAGCAGTTTCAGGGCCATCACGGATACGCAGTATTTT CASSFRAITDTQYF
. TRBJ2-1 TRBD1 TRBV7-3 TGTGCCAGCAGCCCTCCGGGACAGGGGAATAATGAGCAGTTCTTC CASSPPGQGNNEQFF
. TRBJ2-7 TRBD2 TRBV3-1 TGTGCCAGCAGCCCCTGGACTAGCGGGGGGCTAGCCTACGAGCAGTACTTC CASSPWTSGGLAYEQYF
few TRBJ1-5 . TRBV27 TGTGCCAGCAGAGAGGGTCCTGTACAGCCCCAGCATTTT CASREGPVQPQHF
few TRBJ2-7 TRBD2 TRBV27 TGTGCCAGCAGCTTGATAGCGGGGGGCTACGAGCAGTACTTC CASSLIAGGYEQYF
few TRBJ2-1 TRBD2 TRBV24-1 TGTGCCACCAGTGGGCGGACTAGCGGGGGTTATGAGCAGTTCTTC CATSGRTSGGYEQFF
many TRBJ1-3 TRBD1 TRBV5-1 TGCGCCAGCAGCTCAGGACAGGCTAGCTCTGGAAACACCATATATTTT CASSSGQASSGNTIYF
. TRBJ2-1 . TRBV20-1 TGCAGTGCTTCCCCCAATGAGCAGTTCTTC CSASPNEQFF
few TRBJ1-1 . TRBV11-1 TGTGCCAGCAGCTCCCAGGGCTCTGAAGCTTTCTTT CASSSQGSEAFF
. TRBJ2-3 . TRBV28 TGTGCCAGCAGTTTAGGGGGGGCTAGCTTAGATACGCAGTATTTT CASSLGGASLDTQYF
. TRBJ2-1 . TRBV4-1 TGCGCCAGCAGCCAAGATGGGGGGACGGGAGAGCAGTTCTTC CASSQDGGTGEQFF